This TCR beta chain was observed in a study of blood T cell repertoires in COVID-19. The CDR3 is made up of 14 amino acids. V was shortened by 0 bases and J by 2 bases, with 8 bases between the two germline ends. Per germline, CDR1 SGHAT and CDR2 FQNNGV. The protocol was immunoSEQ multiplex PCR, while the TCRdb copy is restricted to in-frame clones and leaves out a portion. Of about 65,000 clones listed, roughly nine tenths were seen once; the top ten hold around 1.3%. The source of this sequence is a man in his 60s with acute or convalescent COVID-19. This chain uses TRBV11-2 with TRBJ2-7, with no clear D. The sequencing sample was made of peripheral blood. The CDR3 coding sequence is TGTGCCAGCAGCTTAGAAATAGTTGCCTACGAGCAGTACTTC. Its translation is CASSLEIVAYEQYF.